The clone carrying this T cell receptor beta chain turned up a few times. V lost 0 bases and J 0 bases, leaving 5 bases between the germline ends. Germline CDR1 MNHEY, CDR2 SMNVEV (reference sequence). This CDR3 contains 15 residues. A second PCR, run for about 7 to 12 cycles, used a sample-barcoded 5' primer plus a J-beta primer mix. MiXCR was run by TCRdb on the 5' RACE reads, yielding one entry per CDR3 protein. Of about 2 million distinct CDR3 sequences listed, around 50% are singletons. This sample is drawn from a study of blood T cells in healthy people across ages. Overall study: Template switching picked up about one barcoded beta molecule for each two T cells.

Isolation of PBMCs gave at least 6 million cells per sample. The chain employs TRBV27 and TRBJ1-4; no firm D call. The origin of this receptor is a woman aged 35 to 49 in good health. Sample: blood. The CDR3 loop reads CASSLSSATNEKLFF. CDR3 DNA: TGTGCCAGCAGTTTATCGAGTGCAACTAATGAAAAACTGTTTTTT.